The clone carrying this TCR beta chain was recorded only once. Its antigen is not identified. Germline loops: CDR1 SNHLY, CDR2 FYNNEI. CDR3 length equals 13 residues. V was trimmed by 9 bases and J by 5 bases, leaving 16 bases between them. This entry belongs to a study of OX40 agonist ivuxolimab in advanced cancers. About the research overall: Dose-escalation patients were diagnosed with hepatocellular carcinoma, melanoma, renal cell cancer or head and neck cancer.

Libraries were prepared by immunoSEQ multiplex PCR; TCRdb keeps only in-frame clonotypes and omits some of them. The data hold 85,000 to 95,000 clones, with about 91% observed a single time. Findings and limits, study-wide: Partial responders at 0.1-3.0 mg/kg showed near-lowest clonal expansion.

This chain connects TRBV2 to TRBJ1-2, with D perhaps matching TRBD1 (6 bases). This sequence was found in an adult with an advanced solid tumor such as melanoma, head and neck, liver or kidney cancer. Sequenced material: CD4+ or CD8+ T cells sorted from blood, taken in a trial of the OX40 agonist ivuxolimab. This CDR3 reads CASTQGVGYGYTF. In DNA form, the CDR3 reads TGTGCCAGTACACAGGGAGTAGGATATGGCTACACCTTC.